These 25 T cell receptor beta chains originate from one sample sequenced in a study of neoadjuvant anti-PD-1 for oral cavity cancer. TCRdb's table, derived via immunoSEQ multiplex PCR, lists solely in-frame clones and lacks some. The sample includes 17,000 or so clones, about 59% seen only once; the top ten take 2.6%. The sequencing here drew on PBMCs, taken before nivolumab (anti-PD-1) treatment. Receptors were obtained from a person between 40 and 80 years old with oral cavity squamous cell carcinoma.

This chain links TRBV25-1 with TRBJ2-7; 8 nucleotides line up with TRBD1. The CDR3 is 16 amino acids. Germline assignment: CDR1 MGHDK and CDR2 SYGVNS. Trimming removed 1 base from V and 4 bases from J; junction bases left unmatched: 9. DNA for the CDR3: TGTGCCAGCAGTGAATCGGAACAGGGGGAATCATACGAGCAGTACTTC. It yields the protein CASSESEQGESYEQYF.

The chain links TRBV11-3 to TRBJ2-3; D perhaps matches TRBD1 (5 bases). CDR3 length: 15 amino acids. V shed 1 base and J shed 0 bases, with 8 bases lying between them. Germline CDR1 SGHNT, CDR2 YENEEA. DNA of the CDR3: TGTGCCAGCAGCTTAGGGGGCCCGAGCACAGATACGCAGTATTTT. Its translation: CASSLGGPSTDTQYF.

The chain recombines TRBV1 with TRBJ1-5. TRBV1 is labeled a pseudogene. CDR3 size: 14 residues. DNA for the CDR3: TGCACCAGCAGCCAAGTAATGGGGAGACAGCCCCAGCATTTT. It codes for CTSSQVMGRQPQHF.

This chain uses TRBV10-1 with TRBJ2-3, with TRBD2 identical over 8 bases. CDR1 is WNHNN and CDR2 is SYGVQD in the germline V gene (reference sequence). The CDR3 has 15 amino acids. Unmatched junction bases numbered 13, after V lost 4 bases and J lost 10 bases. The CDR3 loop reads CASSVQRENSGAQYF. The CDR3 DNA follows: TGCGCCAGCAGTGTCCAGCGGGAGAATTCCGGAGCGCAGTATTTT.

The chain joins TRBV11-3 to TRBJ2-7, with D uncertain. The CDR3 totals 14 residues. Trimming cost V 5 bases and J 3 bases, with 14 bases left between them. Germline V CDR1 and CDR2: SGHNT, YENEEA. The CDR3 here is CASSKQAGNYEQYF. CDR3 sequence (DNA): TGTGCCAGCAGCAAACAAGCAGGAAACTACGAGCAGTACTTC.

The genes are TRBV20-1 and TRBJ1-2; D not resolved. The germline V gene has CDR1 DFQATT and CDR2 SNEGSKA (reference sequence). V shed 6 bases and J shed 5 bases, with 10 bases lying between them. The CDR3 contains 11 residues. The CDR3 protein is CSARGIYGYTF. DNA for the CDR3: TGCAGTGCCCGCGGGATATATGGCTACACCTTC.

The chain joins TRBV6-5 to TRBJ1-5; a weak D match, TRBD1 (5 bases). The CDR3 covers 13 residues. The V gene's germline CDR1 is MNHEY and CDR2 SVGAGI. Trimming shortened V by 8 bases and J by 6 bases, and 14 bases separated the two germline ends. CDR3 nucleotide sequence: TGTGCCAGCGGTTCCAGGGAAACTCAGCCCCAGCATTTT. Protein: CASGSRETQPQHF.

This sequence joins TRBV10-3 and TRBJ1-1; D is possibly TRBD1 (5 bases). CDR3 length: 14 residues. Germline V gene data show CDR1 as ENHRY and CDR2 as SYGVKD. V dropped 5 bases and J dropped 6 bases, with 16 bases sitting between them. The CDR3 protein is CAISFADSLSEAFF. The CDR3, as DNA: TGTGCCATCAGTTTCGCAGACAGCCTCTCTGAAGCTTTCTTT.

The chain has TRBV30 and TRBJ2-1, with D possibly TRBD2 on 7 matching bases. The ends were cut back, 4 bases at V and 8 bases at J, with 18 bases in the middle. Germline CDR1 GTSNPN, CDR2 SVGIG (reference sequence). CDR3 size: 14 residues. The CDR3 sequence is CAWTKMRGGDEQFF. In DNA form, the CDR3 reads TGTGCCTGGACAAAAATGAGGGGGGGCGATGAGCAGTTCTTC.

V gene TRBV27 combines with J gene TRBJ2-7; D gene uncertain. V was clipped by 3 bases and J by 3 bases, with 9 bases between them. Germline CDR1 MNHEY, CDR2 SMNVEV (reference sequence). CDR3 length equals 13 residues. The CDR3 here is CASSFEAGYEQYF. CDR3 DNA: TGTGCCAGCAGTTTCGAGGCTGGCTACGAGCAGTACTTC.

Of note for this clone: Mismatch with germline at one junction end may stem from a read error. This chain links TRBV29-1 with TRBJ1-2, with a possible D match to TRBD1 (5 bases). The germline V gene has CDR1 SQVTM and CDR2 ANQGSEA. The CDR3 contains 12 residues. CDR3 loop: CSVARGEQVIYF. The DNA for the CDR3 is TGCAGCGTTGCCCGAGGGGAGCAAGTGATTTACTTC.

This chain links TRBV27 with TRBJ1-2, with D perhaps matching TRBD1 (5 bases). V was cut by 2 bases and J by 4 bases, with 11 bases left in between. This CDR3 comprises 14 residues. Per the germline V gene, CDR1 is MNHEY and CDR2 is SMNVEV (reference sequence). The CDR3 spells CASSLQQGGYGYTF. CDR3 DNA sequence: TGTGCCAGCAGTTTACAGCAGGGAGGCTATGGCTACACCTTC.

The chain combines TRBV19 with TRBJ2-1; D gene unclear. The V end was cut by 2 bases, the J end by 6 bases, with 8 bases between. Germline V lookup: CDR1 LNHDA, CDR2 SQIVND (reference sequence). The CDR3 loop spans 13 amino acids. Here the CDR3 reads CASSITRSNEQFF. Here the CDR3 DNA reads TGTGCCAGTAGTATAACCAGATCCAATGAGCAGTTCTTC. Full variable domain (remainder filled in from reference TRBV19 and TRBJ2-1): DGGITQSPKYLFRKEGQNVTLSCEQNLNHDAMYWYRQDPGQGLRLIYYSQIVNDFQKGDIAEGYSVSREKKESFPLTVTSAQKNPTAFYLCASSITRSNEQFFGPGTRLTVL.

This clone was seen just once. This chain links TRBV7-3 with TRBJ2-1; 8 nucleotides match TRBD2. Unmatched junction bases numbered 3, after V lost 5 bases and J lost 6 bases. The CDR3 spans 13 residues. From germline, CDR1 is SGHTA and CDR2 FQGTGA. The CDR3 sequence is CASSAGTSNEQFF. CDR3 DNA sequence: TGTGCCAGCAGCGCCGGGACTAGCAATGAGCAGTTCTTC.

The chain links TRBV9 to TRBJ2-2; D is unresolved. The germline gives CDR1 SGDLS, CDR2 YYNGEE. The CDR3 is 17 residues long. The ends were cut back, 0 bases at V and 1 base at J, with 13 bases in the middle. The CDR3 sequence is CASSVVGSVVNTGELFF. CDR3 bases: TGTGCCAGCAGCGTAGTCGGCAGTGTGGTGAACACCGGGGAGCTGTTTTTT.

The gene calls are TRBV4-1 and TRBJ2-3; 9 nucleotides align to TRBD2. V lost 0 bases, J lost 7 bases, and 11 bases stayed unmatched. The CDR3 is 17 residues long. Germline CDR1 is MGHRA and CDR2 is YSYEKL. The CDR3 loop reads CASSQDSGSGSPYTQYF. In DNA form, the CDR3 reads TGCGCCAGCAGCCAAGATAGCGGTAGCGGGAGTCCATATACGCAGTATTTT.

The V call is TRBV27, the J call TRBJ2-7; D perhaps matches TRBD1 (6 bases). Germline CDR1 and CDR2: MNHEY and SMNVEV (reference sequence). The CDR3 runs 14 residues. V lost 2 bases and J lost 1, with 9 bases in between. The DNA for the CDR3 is TGTGCCAGCAGTTTACGGACAGCTTCCTACGAGCAGTACTTC. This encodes CASSLRTASYEQYF.

DNA for the CDR3: TGTGCCAGCAGTTACAAGGTAGAGCAGTTCTTC. It specifies CASSYKVEQFF. This chain uses TRBV6-5 with TRBJ2-1; D unresolved. V was shortened by 2 bases and J by 10 bases, with 6 bases between the two germline ends. From germline, CDR1 is MNHEY and CDR2 SVGAGI. The CDR3 has 11 amino acids.

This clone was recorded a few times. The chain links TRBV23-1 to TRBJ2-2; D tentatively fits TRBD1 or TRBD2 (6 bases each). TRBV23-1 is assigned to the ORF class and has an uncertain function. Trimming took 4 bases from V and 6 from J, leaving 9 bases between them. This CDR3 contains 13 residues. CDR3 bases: TGCGCCAGCAGTCGGAGGGGGGCCGGGGAGCTGTTTTTT. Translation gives CASSRRGAGELFF.

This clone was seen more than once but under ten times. The DNA of the CDR3 is TGTGCCAGCAGCTTGATCCTCCGCCGGGAAAGACCCGAATGGAACACTGAAGCTTTCTTT. It yields the protein CASSLILRRERPEWNTEAFF. The genes are TRBV11-3 and TRBJ1-1; D remains unclear. Germline CDR1 SGHNT, CDR2 YENEEA. The CDR3 consists of 20 residues. The germline V and J ends were trimmed by 3 bases and 1 base, with 27 bases remaining between them.

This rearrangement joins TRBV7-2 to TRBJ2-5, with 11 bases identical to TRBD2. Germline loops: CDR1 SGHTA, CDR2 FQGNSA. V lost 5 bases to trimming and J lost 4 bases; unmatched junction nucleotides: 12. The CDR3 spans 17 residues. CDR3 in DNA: TGTGCCAGCAGCCCAAGTGCTACTAGCGGGAGTCGAGAGACCCAGTACTTC. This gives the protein CASSPSATSGSRETQYF.

The CDR3 coding sequence is TGTGCCAGCTCTTACAGGGGGTCTATTGGCTACACCTTC. It specifies CASSYRGSIGYTF. This chain links TRBV6-5 with TRBJ1-2, with TRBD1 identical over 8 bases. V lost 8 bases to trimming and J lost 7 bases; unmatched junction nucleotides: 9. The CDR3 runs to 13 residues. The V gene's germline CDR1 is MNHEY and CDR2 SVGAGI.

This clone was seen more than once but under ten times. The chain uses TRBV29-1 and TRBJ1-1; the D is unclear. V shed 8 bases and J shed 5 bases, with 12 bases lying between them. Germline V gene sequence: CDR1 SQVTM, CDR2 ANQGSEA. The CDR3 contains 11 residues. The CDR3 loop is CSLAIGTEAFF. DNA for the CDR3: TGCAGCTTAGCAATCGGGACTGAAGCTTTCTTT.

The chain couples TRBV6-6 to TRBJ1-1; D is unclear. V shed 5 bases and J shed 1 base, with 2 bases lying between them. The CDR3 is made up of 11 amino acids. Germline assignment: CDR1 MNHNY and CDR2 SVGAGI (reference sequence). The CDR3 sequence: CASSRNTEAFF. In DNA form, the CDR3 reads TGTGCCAGCAGTAGGAACACTGAAGCTTTCTTT.

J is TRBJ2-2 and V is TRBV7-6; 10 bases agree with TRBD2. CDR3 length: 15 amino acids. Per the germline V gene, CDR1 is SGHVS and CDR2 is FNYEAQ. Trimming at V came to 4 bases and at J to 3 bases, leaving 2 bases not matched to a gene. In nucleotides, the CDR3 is TGTGCCAGCAGCTCCGGACTAGCGGACACCGGGGAGCTGTTTTTT. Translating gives CASSSGLADTGELFF.